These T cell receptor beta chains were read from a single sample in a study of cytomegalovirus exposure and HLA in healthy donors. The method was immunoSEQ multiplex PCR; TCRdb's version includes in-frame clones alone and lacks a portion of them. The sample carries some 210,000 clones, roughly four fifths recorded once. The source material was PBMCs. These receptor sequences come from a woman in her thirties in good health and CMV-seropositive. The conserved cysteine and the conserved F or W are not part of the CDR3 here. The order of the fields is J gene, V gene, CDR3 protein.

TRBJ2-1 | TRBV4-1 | ASSQGIAGRYNEQF
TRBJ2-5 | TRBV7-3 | ASSYALAGRETQY
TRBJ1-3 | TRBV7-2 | ASSLSWDGSTIY
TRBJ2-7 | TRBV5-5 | ASSLASSGTFTAEQY
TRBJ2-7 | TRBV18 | ASSPSSYEQY
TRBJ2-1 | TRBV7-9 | ASSRLASEQF
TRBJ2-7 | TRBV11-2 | ASSLGTGGYEQY
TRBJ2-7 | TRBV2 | ATQGAGSYEQY
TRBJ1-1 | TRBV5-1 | ASSLGTGINTEAF
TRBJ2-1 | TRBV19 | ASSSQGGFEQF
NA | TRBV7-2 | ASSLRLSYPYLYEQY
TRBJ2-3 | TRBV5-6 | ASSLDRGGPDTQY
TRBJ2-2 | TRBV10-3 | AIKSGRTGELF
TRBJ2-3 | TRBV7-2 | ASSLGTSGLEDTQY
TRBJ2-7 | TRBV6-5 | ASSYSTRGRYEQY
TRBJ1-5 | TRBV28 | ASSDGTANQPQH
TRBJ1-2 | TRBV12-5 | ASGRDSRAYGYT
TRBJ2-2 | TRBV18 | ASSPTTGAVTGELF
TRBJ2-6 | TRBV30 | ACSGTSGANVLT
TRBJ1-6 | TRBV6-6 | ASSISPTQGSAE
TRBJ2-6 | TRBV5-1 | ASNRGGTGANVLT
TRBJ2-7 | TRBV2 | ASSVTAGTYEQY
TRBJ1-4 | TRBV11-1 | ASSPRTGWNEKLF
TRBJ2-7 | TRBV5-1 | ASSLGLAGVSEQY
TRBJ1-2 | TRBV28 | ASSFHGQGTTIRGYT
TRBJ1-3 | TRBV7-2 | ASSLQPAGISGNTIY
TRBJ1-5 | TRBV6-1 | ASSEGRGLTYSNQPQH
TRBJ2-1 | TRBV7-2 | ASSSGGGSSYNEQF
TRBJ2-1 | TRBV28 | ASSLSYSGTYNEQF
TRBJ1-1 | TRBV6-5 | ASSYHGGTEAF
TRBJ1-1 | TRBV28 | ASSLFAVTEAF
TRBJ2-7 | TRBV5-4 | ASSLGTGSIQY
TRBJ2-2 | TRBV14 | ASSSRRGDTGELF
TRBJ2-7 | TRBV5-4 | ASSFGGLNYEQY
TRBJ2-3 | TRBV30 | AWASTDTQY
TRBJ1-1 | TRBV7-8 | ASSFLGGANTEAF
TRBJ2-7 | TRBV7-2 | ASSIAGAPYEQY
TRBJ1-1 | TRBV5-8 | ASTPWGRTEAF
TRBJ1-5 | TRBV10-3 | AISELPTEPQH
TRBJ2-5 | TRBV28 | ASRTTTSGGPPVQETQY
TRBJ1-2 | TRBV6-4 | ASSPSGGANYGYT
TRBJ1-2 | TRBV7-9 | ASSSQGVWGGYT
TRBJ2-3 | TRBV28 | ASSPPQFTDTQY
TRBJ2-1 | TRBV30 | AWGRQGPYNEQF